The sequence of this TCR beta chain was determined in a study of OX40 agonist ivuxolimab in advanced cancers. Germline V gene data show CDR1 as MNHNY and CDR2 as SVGAGI (reference sequence). V lost 5 bases and J 8 bases, leaving 12 bases between the germline ends. The CDR3 runs to 13 residues. TCRdb keeps only in-frame clones here, not all; method: immunoSEQ multiplex PCR. The sample records 49,000 or so clones, 65% to 90% being singletons. This rearrangement joins TRBV6-6 to TRBJ1-4; D is ambiguous. The source material was CD4+ or CD8+ T cells sorted from blood, sampled in a trial of the OX40 agonist ivuxolimab. The clonotype originates from an adult with an advanced solid tumor such as melanoma, head and neck, liver or kidney cancer. DNA of the CDR3: TGTGCCAGCAGTGGCCTGGTCAAGGAAAAACTGTTTTTT. It is translated as CASSGLVKEKLFF.